This TCR beta chain was profiled in a study of blood T cell repertoires in COVID-19. Libraries were prepared by immunoSEQ multiplex PCR; TCRdb keeps only in-frame clonotypes and omits some of them. The table shows around 300,000 clones, with approximately 90% occurring only once. Germline V gene data show CDR1 as ENHRY and CDR2 as SYGVKD. V was clipped by 8 bases and J by 1 base; unmatched bases: 2. The CDR3 sequence is 13 residues long. The receptor was derived from a woman aged 50 to 65 with active or convalescent COVID-19. The sample comprised peripheral blood. The chain is built from TRBV10-3 and TRBJ2-5, with 9 nucleotides matching TRBD1. The CDR3 is CAIGDRAQETQYF. As DNA, the CDR3 is TGTGCCATCGGGGACAGGGCCCAAGAGACCCAGTACTTC.